This T cell receptor (beta chain) derives from a study of vaccination and CD4 T cells after COVID-19. V shed 6 bases and J shed 0 bases, with 15 bases lying between them. Germline CDR1 reads DFQATT; CDR2 reads SNEGSKA (reference sequence). This CDR3 comprises 14 residues. This sample's treatment: roughly ten-day PBMC culture with coronavirus spike peptide pools or control peptides (ViraFEST assay). The sample holds a few counts of this clonotype. What it binds is unknown. The Oncomine TCR Beta short-read assay sequenced DNA from cultured CD4+ T cells. TCRdb re-called the PCR reads with MiXCR, one entry per CDR3 protein. Of 14,000 or so distinct CDR3 sequences detected, roughly three fifths appear once; the ten largest clones hold around 13%.

Sequencing was done on a sample of CD4+ T cells from blood, cultured in vitro. The receptor was isolated from a human donor who had recovered from COVID-19. The chain carries TRBV20-1 and TRBJ2-7, with D possibly called TRBD1 or TRBD2 (5 bases each). CDR3 amino acids: CSARRDGRSYEQYF. CDR3 sequence (DNA): TGCAGTGCCCGCCGGGACGGACGCTCCTACGAGCAGTACTTC.